Sequencing of this T cell receptor beta chain was carried out in a study of regulatory T cells in long-lasting Graves disease. Germline V CDR1 and CDR2: SNHLY, FYNNEI. The CDR3 sequence is 13 residues long. V was shortened by 3 bases and J by 4 bases, with 9 bases between the two germline ends. This clonotype was seen at least ten times. Construction of TCR beta libraries relied on iRepertoire HTBI primers and on Arm-PCR targeting CDR3 regions. In TCRdb, the multiplex PCR reads were re-called with MiXCR into one record per CDR3 protein. In the table there are 400,000 or so distinct CDR3 sequences, less than 25% of which are singletons. Indicated time point: persistent/refractory GD, antithyroid drugs over 5 years with positive TRAb. The TCR library used RNA extracted from PBMCs. With EDTA tubes as the receptacles, about 8.1 milliliters of peripheral blood were drawn.

The chain joins TRBV2 to TRBJ1-2; D possibly corresponds to TRBD1 (6 bases). The sample consisted of peripheral blood mononuclear cells (PBMCs), taken when the disease was refractory, from a patient treated with antithyroid drugs. The sequence was obtained from a female donor with Graves disease. Written as DNA, the CDR3 is TGTGCCAGCAGTGAGTCAGGGGCCTATGGCTACACCTTC. Its protein product is CASSESGAYGYTF.